Presented here are 17 T cell receptor beta chains from one specimen sequenced in a study of T cells in localized non-small cell lung cancer. Method: immunoSEQ multiplex PCR; TCRdb's copy keeps in-frame clones and lacks some. The profile covers about 72,000 clones, with approximately 84% appearing a single time and 1% to 1.5% taken by the ten largest. Sequencing was performed on peripheral blood, taken before any cancer treatment. Source of these receptors: a female donor older than 55 with stage I lung adenocarcinoma.

The chain joins TRBV4-1 to TRBJ2-2, with TRBD2 matching over 11 bases. The V segment lost 4 bases and the J segment 6 bases; nucleotides outside the gene matches: 7. CDR1 MGHRA and CDR2 YSYEKL come from the germline V gene. CDR3 length equals 16 residues. The CDR3 loop is CASSRSSGGAAGELFF. Here the CDR3 DNA reads TGCGCCAGCAGCCGAAGTAGCGGGGGGGCCGCCGGGGAGCTGTTTTTT.

This chain uses TRBV10-3 with TRBJ2-4; 14 bases are a match to TRBD2. V dropped 0 bases and J dropped 0; count of bases not matched to a gene: 4. The CDR3 runs to 19 residues. Germline loops: CDR1 ENHRY, CDR2 SYGVKD. The CDR3 DNA follows: TGTGCCATCAGTGAGTCGACTAGCGGGAGGGGTATAGCCAAAAACATTCAGTACTTC. It yields the protein CAISESTSGRGIAKNIQYF.

The chain joins TRBV5-6 to TRBJ1-1; D uncertain. The CDR3 is 13 amino acids. The V end lost 2 bases, the J end lost 2 bases, and 7 bases lay between the germline ends. Germline CDR1 and CDR2: SGHDT and YYEEEE. The DNA for the CDR3 is TGTGCCAGCAGCTTAGGCGGTAACACTGAAGCTTTCTTT. Translation gives CASSLGGNTEAFF.

The V gene is TRBV7-8, the J gene TRBJ2-3; 12 bases are shared with TRBD2. V trimming: 5 bases; J trimming: 2 bases; junction bases outside the gene matches: 8. The CDR3 covers 17 residues. CDR1 is SGHVS, CDR2 FQNEAQ, per germline. The CDR3 DNA reads as TGTGCCAGCAGCCTGACCACTAGCGGGGGGAACACAGATACGCAGTATTTT. This translates into CASSLTTSGGNTDTQYF. The full variable domain, with the rest looked up from reference TRBV7-8 and TRBJ2-3, is GAGVSQSPRYKVAKRGQDVALRCDPISGHVSLFWYQQALGQGPEFLTYFQNEAQLDKSGLPSDRFFAERPEGSVSTLKIQRTQQEDSAVYLCASSLTTSGGNTDTQYFGPGTRLTVL.

There are a few counts of this clone. The chain joins TRBV6-5 to TRBJ2-7, with D perhaps TRBD1 or TRBD2 (6 bases each). V was pared by 6 bases and J by 3 bases, with 15 bases between. The CDR3 covers 14 residues. In germline, CDR1 is MNHEY, CDR2 SVGAGI. The CDR3, as DNA: TGTGCCAGCAGGGCTGTTAGGGGGGTCTACGAGCAGTACTTC. This translates into CASRAVRGVYEQYF.

This clone has a single count. This chain links TRBV19 with TRBJ1-2; D perhaps matches TRBD1 (6 bases). Per the germline V gene, CDR1 is LNHDA and CDR2 is SQIVND (reference sequence). Trimming took off 5 bases at V and 2 bases at J, with 15 bases between the two ends. The CDR3 totals 15 residues. DNA for the CDR3: TGTGCCAGTAGTTCCCGGACAGCTTACAACTATGGCTACACCTTC. Amino acids: CASSSRTAYNYGYTF.

The chain carries TRBV5-1 and TRBJ1-2, with TRBD1 matching 12 bases. The V segment lost 4 bases and the J segment 7 bases; nucleotides outside the gene matches: 8. CDR3 length: 15 residues. Germline assignment: CDR1 SGHRS and CDR2 YFSETQ. The CDR3 loop reads CASSPPGQGAAGYTF. DNA of the CDR3: TGCGCCAGCAGCCCTCCGGGACAGGGGGCAGCTGGCTACACCTTC.

The chain joins TRBV19 to TRBJ1-6; 8 bases fit TRBD1. Germline assignment: CDR1 LNHDA and CDR2 SQIVND (reference sequence). This CDR3 region has 14 residues. V gave up 2 bases and J gave up 6 bases; unmatched junction bases: 0. In DNA, the CDR3 is TGTGCCAGTAGTATAACAGGGGGTAATTCACCCCTCCACTTT. Translation gives CASSITGGNSPLHF.

This clone was detected only once. This sequence joins TRBV6-1 and TRBJ1-2, with 8 bases fitting TRBD1. Trimming at V came to 7 bases and at J to 4 bases, leaving 8 bases not matched to a gene. The germline V gene has CDR1 MNHNS and CDR2 SASEGT. The CDR3 has 14 residues. The CDR3 spells CASIADRAGYGYTF. In DNA, the CDR3 is TGTGCCAGCATCGCGGACAGGGCAGGCTATGGCTACACCTTC.

The V call is TRBV7-9, the J call TRBJ1-4; 12 bases align to TRBD1. The CDR3 runs 16 residues. V lost 5 bases, J lost 4 bases, and 5 bases stayed unmatched. Germline V gives CDR1 SEHNR, CDR2 FQNEAQ (reference sequence). The CDR3 nucleotides are TGTGCCAGCAGCATGGGACAGGGGGCTGGTAATGAAAAACTGTTTTTT. As protein: CASSMGQGAGNEKLFF.

The rearrangement uses TRBV7-8 and TRBJ1-5; tentatively, D is TRBD1 (5 bases). The CDR3 contains 15 residues. CDR1 and CDR2 from the germline V gene are SGHVS and FQNEAQ. V shed 5 bases and J shed 5 bases, with 16 bases lying between them. The CDR3 DNA is TGTGCCAGCAGCATTGGGACCGGTCGAGATCAGCCCCAGCATTTT. This encodes CASSIGTGRDQPQHF.

The chain employs TRBV2 and TRBJ2-5, with D perhaps TRBD1 (5 bases). The CDR3 extends over 13 amino acids. V lost 6 bases to trimming and J lost 5 bases, with 13 bases between them. The germline CDR1 and CDR2 sequences are SNHLY and FYNNEI. The CDR3 region is CASSSQGAETQYF. Written as DNA, the CDR3 is TGTGCCAGCAGCTCCCAGGGTGCGGAGACCCAGTACTTC.

The chain combines TRBV2 with TRBJ2-3, with no clear D. Trimming took off 1 base at V and 2 bases at J, with 13 bases between the two ends. The CDR3 contains 16 residues. Per the germline V gene, CDR1 is SNHLY and CDR2 is FYNNEI. CDR3 protein: CASSEVSSPLTDTQYF. In nucleotides, the CDR3 is TGTGCCAGCAGTGAAGTGTCATCGCCCCTCACAGATACGCAGTATTTT.

The chain employs TRBV7-2 and TRBJ2-1; TRBD2 matches 7 bases. CDR3 length: 17 residues. Germline V gene data show CDR1 as SGHTA and CDR2 as FQGNSA. The V segment lost 6 bases and the J segment 6 bases; nucleotides outside the gene matches: 17. In DNA form, the CDR3 reads TGTGCCAGCAGTTCTCTACCCCGGGACTACCTCCGCAATGAGCAGTTCTTC. Protein: CASSSLPRDYLRNEQFF. The entire variable domain, with the rest obtained from reference TRBV7-2 and TRBJ2-1, is as follows: GAGVSQSPSNKVTEKGKDVELRCDPISGHTALYWYRQSLGQGLEFLIYFQGNSAPDKSGLPSDRFSAERTGGSVSTLTIQRTQQEDSAVYLCASSSLPRDYLRNEQFFGPGTRLTVL.

V is TRBV18 and J is TRBJ1-1, with 8 bases aligning to TRBD1. This CDR3 has 16 residues. V was clipped by 2 bases and J by 4 bases; unmatched bases: 9. The germline CDR1 and CDR2 sequences are KGHSH and LQKENI. For the CDR3, the DNA is TGTGCCAGCTCACCAAACTCTTACAGGGGGAGCACTGAAGCTTTCTTT. Amino acids: CASSPNSYRGSTEAFF.

The J gene is TRBJ1-3, the V gene TRBV15, with no clear D. V was clipped by 0 bases and J by 7 bases, with 13 bases between them. Germline V gene lookup returns CDR1 LNHNV and CDR2 YYDKDF (reference sequence). The CDR3 consists of 15 residues. The CDR3 protein is CATSRDRRRVNTIYF. In DNA, the CDR3 is TGTGCCACCAGCAGAGACCGGCGTAGGGTCAACACCATATATTTT. The full variable domain, in which reference TRBV15 and TRBJ1-3 provide the parts outside the CDR3, is DAMVIQNPRYQVTQFGKPVTLSCSQTLNHNVMYWYQQKSSQAPKLLFHYYDKDFNNEADTPDNFQSRRPNTSFCFLDIRSPGLGDTAMYLCATSRDRRRVNTIYFGEGSWLTVV.

The rearrangement uses TRBV13 and TRBJ2-4; maybe TRBD2 (6 bases). Germline CDR1 reads PRHDT; CDR2 reads FYEKMQ (reference sequence). The V gene lost 4 bases and the J gene lost 8 bases, with 18 bases spanning the gap. CDR3 length: 15 residues. CDR3 sequence reads: CASSYASETGDIQYF. The CDR3 region has the DNA TGTGCCAGCAGCTACGCCTCGGAAACGGGGGACATTCAGTACTTC.